Shown below are 29 T cell receptor beta chains from a single sample sequenced in a study of metastatic and nonmetastatic thyroid tumors. MiXCR was used by TCRdb to re-call the PCR reads. Here the sample spans tens of thousands of clones, around 15% being singletons. There were no patients who had received any treatment before thyroid surgery. Sequencing was performed on blood. Receptors originate from a female donor with papillary thyroid cancer or a benign thyroid nodule (not recorded which). Some clones in this sample may be carry-over from other donors' samples.

This clone was seen ten or more times. The chain recombines TRBV27 with TRBJ2-5; 8 positions agree with TRBD2. V was pared by 6 bases and J by 2 bases, with 5 bases of the junction left unmatched. Germline CDR1 and CDR2: MNHEY and SMNVEV (reference sequence). This CDR3 has 14 residues. CDR3 DNA sequence: TGTGCCAGCAGCGAGACTAGCGAGCAAGAGACCCAGTACTTC. It translates to CASSETSEQETQYF.

This clone was seen at least ten times. The chain links TRBV19 to TRBJ1-5; D gene uncertain. Germline CDR1 is LNHDA and CDR2 is SQIVND (reference sequence). The CDR3 runs 13 residues. V was clipped by 1 base and J by 9 bases, with 10 bases between them. CDR3 sequence: CASSIVEKGPQHF. The CDR3 region has the DNA TGTGCCAGTAGTATAGTGGAAAAGGGGCCCCAGCATTTT.

In this sample, this clone turned up many times. J is TRBJ2-1 and V is TRBV28; TRBD2 matches 9 bases. Germline trimming cut 5 bases from V and 7 bases from J; bases unmatched to any gene: 9. Per the germline V gene, CDR1 is MDHEN and CDR2 is SYDVKM. This CDR3 comprises 15 residues. The CDR3 is CASSPGVAGVNEQFF. CDR3 nucleotides: TGTGCCAGCAGTCCCGGCGTAGCGGGAGTAAATGAGCAGTTCTTC.

This clone was seen repeatedly, ten times or more. The chain links TRBV19 to TRBJ2-1; 8 bases fit TRBD2. The CDR3 runs 13 residues. V gave up 8 bases and J gave up 7 bases; unmatched junction bases: 7. Germline V gene sequence: CDR1 LNHDA, CDR2 SQIVND (reference sequence). Written as DNA, the CDR3 is TGTGCCAGTTCGTCGGGAGGGGCAAATGAGCAGTTCTTC. It is translated as CASSSGGANEQFF.

This clone was picked up many times. This chain joins TRBV18 and TRBJ2-1, with 8 positions matching TRBD1. There are 16 residues in the CDR3. V gave up 5 bases and J gave up 7 bases; unmatched junction bases: 13. Germline lookup yields CDR1 KGHSH and CDR2 LQKENI. The CDR3 DNA sequence: TGTGCCAGCTCAACCATTCTAGGGACAGGAGTAAATGAGCAGTTCTTC. Protein sequence: CASSTILGTGVNEQFF.

The rearrangement joins TRBV30 to TRBJ1-5; D ambiguous. The CDR3 runs 15 residues. Germline CDR1 GTSNPN, CDR2 SVGIG (reference sequence). The V end was cut by 3 bases, the J end by 6 bases, with 18 bases between. The CDR3 bases are TGTGCCTGGAGCGAAAGAGGTGTGGTCGGTCAGCCCCAGCATTTT. Translating gives CAWSERGVVGQPQHF.

The sample holds a few counts of this clone. The chain employs TRBV27 and TRBJ2-7; D ambiguous. Germline V gene data show CDR1 as MNHEY and CDR2 as SMNVEV (reference sequence). The CDR3 has 13 amino acids. Trimming left V 3 bases short and J 4 bases short, with 10 bases between. This CDR3 reads CASSFGPNYEQYF. CDR3 nucleotides: TGTGCCAGCAGTTTTGGGCCAAATTACGAGCAGTACTTC.

This clone came up many times. This sequence joins TRBV13 and TRBJ2-5, with D perhaps TRBD1 (7 bases). The CDR3 is made up of 16 amino acids. From germline, CDR1 is PRHDT and CDR2 FYEKMQ (reference sequence). The germline V and J ends were trimmed by 5 bases and 5 bases, with 21 bases remaining between them. CDR3: CASSQGEQGGIETQYF. The CDR3 coding sequence is TGTGCCAGCAGCCAAGGCGAGCAGGGGGGAATCGAGACCCAGTACTTC.

This clone is termed medium-sized (0.01 to 0.1%). The CDR3 DNA reads as TGTGCCAGCAGCCAAGTTAGGGACAGTTCCTACGAGCAGTACTTC. Its protein product is CASSQVRDSSYEQYF. The chain recombines TRBV4-2 with TRBJ2-7, with 7 bases matching TRBD1. The CDR3 spans 15 residues. Losses at the gene ends were 1 base for V and 1 base for J; bases not matched to a gene: 4. Per germline, CDR1 LGHNA and CDR2 YNFKEQ.

As concerns this clone: At one end, the junction sequence differs from germline, possibly due to a read error. The genes are TRBV11-1 and TRBJ1-2, with D possibly TRBD1 on 6 matching bases. The CDR3 is 17 amino acids. CDR1 SGHAT and CDR2 FQDESV come from the germline V gene (reference sequence). The chain's CDR3 is CASSILPGTPRGYGYSF. The CDR3 DNA sequence: TGTGCCAGCAGCATCTTACCCGGGACACCCAGGGGCTATGGCTACAGCTTC.

This clone was seen at least ten times. The chain couples TRBV5-4 to TRBJ2-5; D call uncertain. The CDR3 has 13 amino acids. Germline V gene lookup returns CDR1 SGHNT and CDR2 YYREEE (reference sequence). V lost 2 bases, J lost 0 bases, and 5 bases lay in between. The CDR3 region has the DNA TGTGCCAGCAGCTTCGGCTACCAAGAGACCCAGTACTTC. This codes for CASSFGYQETQYF.

This clone was observed at least ten times. The rearrangement uses TRBV6-1 and TRBJ1-1, with unresolved D. The V end lost 5 bases, the J end lost 1 base, and 17 bases lay between the germline ends. Germline-derived CDR1 and CDR2 are MNHNS and SASEGT. There are 16 residues in the CDR3. The CDR3 DNA sequence: TGTGCCAGCAGTAATTCAAGGGTACGGGAGAACACTGAAGCTTTCTTT. Its protein product is CASSNSRVRENTEAFF.

This clone has ten or more counts. The rearrangement links TRBV13 to TRBJ2-1; D assignment may be TRBD1 or TRBD2 (5 bases each). Between the trimmed V and J ends, which lost 2 bases and 5 bases, there was a span of 19 bases. This CDR3 region has 17 residues. Per germline, CDR1 PRHDT and CDR2 FYEKMQ (reference sequence). Written as DNA, the CDR3 is TGTGCCAGCAGCTTATGGATTTTCGGGGACGGTAACAATGAGCAGTTCTTC. Protein: CASSLWIFGDGNNEQFF.

This clone was found many times. V is TRBV13 and J is TRBJ1-6, with D unclear. Germline-derived CDR1 and CDR2 are PRHDT and FYEKMQ (reference sequence). The CDR3 covers 15 residues. V lost 3 bases and J 8 bases, leaving 14 bases between the germline ends. The CDR3, as DNA: TGTGCCAGCAGCTTTCGGGTGGTTTGGGATTCACCCCTCCACTTT. Amino acid sequence: CASSFRVVWDSPLHF.

V gene TRBV4-3 combines with J gene TRBJ1-2; weak D call: TRBD1 (5 bases). Trimming took off 5 bases at V and 6 bases at J, with 19 bases between the two ends. The CDR3 contains 15 residues. The V gene's germline CDR1 is LGHNA and CDR2 YSLEER. The CDR3 protein is CASSEEFVRGDGYTF. CDR3 sequence (DNA): TGCGCCAGCAGCGAGGAGTTTGTGAGGGGAGATGGCTACACCTTC.

This clone was counted many times. The J gene is TRBJ1-5, the V gene TRBV6-1, with 10 bases aligning to TRBD1. Germline V CDR1 and CDR2: MNHNS, SASEGT. This CDR3 spans 14 amino acids. J lost 2 bases, V lost 10 bases, and 5 bases had no gene match. The CDR3 sequence is CATTTGGGNQPQHF. The CDR3 DNA follows: TGTGCCACCACGACAGGGGGCGGCAATCAGCCCCAGCATTTT.

This clone was seen repeatedly, ten times or more. V usage is TRBV9 and J usage is TRBJ2-1; perhaps D is TRBD1 or TRBD2 (5 bases each). CDR3 length: 13 amino acids. Germline assignment: CDR1 SGDLS and CDR2 YYNGEE. The V gene lost 0 bases and the J gene lost 10 bases, with 11 bases spanning the gap. The CDR3 bases are TGTGCCAGCAGCGTAGTAAGGGGCGGGGAGCAGTTCTTC. It codes for CASSVVRGGEQFF.

This clone was recorded many times. The chain recombines TRBV20-1 with TRBJ1-2, with 8 bases fitting TRBD1. CDR3 length: 15 residues. Germline V CDR1 and CDR2: DFQATT, SNEGSKA (reference sequence). Trimming at V came to 1 base and at J to 1 base, leaving 5 bases not matched to a gene. The CDR3 nucleotides are TGCAGTGCTAGAGTTGGTGGACAGGGTAACTATGGCTACACCTTC. Its protein is CSARVGGQGNYGYTF.

In its sample, this clone is medium-sized. The V gene is TRBV4-1, the J gene TRBJ2-7; D is tentatively TRBD1 or TRBD2 (6 bases each). Trimming left V 4 bases short and J 5 bases short, with 12 bases between. Germline V gene lookup returns CDR1 MGHRA and CDR2 YSYEKL. This CDR3 region has 13 residues. Here the CDR3 reads CASSPKGGNEQYF. CDR3 nucleotides: TGCGCCAGCAGCCCAAAGGGGGGAAACGAGCAGTACTTC.

The V and J genes are TRBV9 and TRBJ2-1, with TRBD1 matching 8 bases. Trimming at V came to 4 bases and at J to 8 bases, leaving 11 bases not matched to a gene. The CDR3 sequence is 15 residues long. Looked up from germline, CDR1 is SGDLS and CDR2 is YYNGEE. This CDR3 is CASSSGGQGLHEQFF. The CDR3 DNA reads TGTGCCAGCAGCTCCGGCGGACAGGGACTCCATGAGCAGTTCTTC.

This clone was counted at least ten times. V gene TRBV24-1 combines with J gene TRBJ2-1; D not resolved. Germline loops: CDR1 KGHDR, CDR2 SFDVKD. V was trimmed by 3 bases and J by 0 bases, leaving 11 bases between them. CDR3 length: 16 amino acids. The CDR3 nucleotides are TGTGCCACCAGTGATAGACACCCGAGCTCCTACAATGAGCAGTTCTTC. Translated: CATSDRHPSSYNEQFF.

This clone has only a few counts. A read error may be the cause here, since a much bigger clone is one base away. The rearrangement links TRBV5-4 to TRBJ2-3; D is perhaps TRBD1 (5 bases). Germline-derived CDR1 and CDR2 are SGHNT and YYREEE (reference sequence). V dropped 3 bases and J dropped 4 bases, with 15 bases sitting between them. The CDR3 has 15 residues. The CDR3: CASSWTLSTSDTQYF. The CDR3 bases are TGTGCCAGCAGCTGGACACTGAGTACATCAGATACGCAGTATTTT.

This clone was seen a few times. The chain has TRBV28 and TRBJ2-7; D may match TRBD1 or TRBD2 (5 bases each). V was shortened by 8 bases and J by 3 bases, with 14 bases between the two germline ends. Germline CDR1 reads MDHEN; CDR2 reads SYDVKM. The CDR3 is made up of 13 amino acids. The CDR3 reads CASYRSRDYEQYF. In DNA form, the CDR3 reads TGTGCCAGCTACAGGTCACGGGACTACGAGCAGTACTTC.

This clone has ten or more counts. The chain recombines TRBV9 with TRBJ2-7; 10 positions agree with TRBD1. The CDR3 runs 14 residues. Trimming at V came to 5 bases and at J to 4 bases, leaving 6 bases not matched to a gene. Germline CDR1 reads SGDLS; CDR2 reads YYNGEE. The CDR3 sequence: CASRIRDRGYEQYF. CDR3 in DNA: TGTGCCAGCAGAATCCGGGACAGGGGATACGAGCAGTACTTC.

For this clone: Since a much larger clone is just one base distant, this may be a read error. The DNA of the CDR3 is TGCAGTACTAGGTACAGGTCTGTTGACTACACCTTC. Translating gives CSTRYRSVDYTF. The chain links TRBV20-1 to TRBJ1-2, with D perhaps TRBD1 (5 bases). This CDR3 region has 12 residues. The germline gives CDR1 DFQATT, CDR2 SNEGSKA (reference sequence).

This clone has more than one count but fewer than ten. One base away lies a much larger clone, so this may be a sequencing read error. V is TRBV28 and J is TRBJ2-1; D is undetermined. Germline CDR1 reads MDHEN; CDR2 reads SYDVKM. The CDR3 spans 16 residues. V lost 8 bases, J lost 9 bases, and 26 bases lay in between. CDR3 nucleotide sequence: TGTGCCAGCGCCTCTCATAGACATGTCCTTAGAGGTGAGCAGTTCTTC. This gives the protein CASASHRHVLRGEQFF.

This clone was seen repeatedly, ten times or more. This chain uses TRBV11-2 with TRBJ2-1; 11 bases line up with TRBD2. V trimming: 5 bases; J trimming: 2 bases; junction bases outside the gene matches: 5. Germline CDR1 is SGHAT and CDR2 is FQNNGV. The CDR3 extends over 16 amino acids. CDR3 in DNA: TGTGCCAGCAGCCTCCTGACTAGCGGGACCTACAATGAGCAGTTCTTC. Protein sequence: CASSLLTSGTYNEQFF.

This clone occurred many times. The chain links TRBV7-9 to TRBJ2-5; tentative D call: TRBD2 (6 bases). Germline V CDR1 and CDR2: SEHNR, FQNEAQ (reference sequence). The CDR3 extends over 16 amino acids. V shed 1 base and J shed 9 bases, with 21 bases lying between them. The CDR3 nucleotides read TGTGCCAGCAGCTTAGGTTTTGGACCCGGGAGAGGGGCCCAGTACTTC. Residues: CASSLGFGPGRGAQYF.

This clone was picked up many times. The V gene is TRBV5-8, the J gene TRBJ2-1; TRBD2 aligns across 7 bases. CDR1 and CDR2 from the germline V gene are SGHTS and YDEGEE. The CDR3 loop spans 14 amino acids. With 0 bases clipped from V and 9 bases from J, the junction kept 6 bases outside the gene matches. CDR3 protein: CASSLGGGFGEQFF. CDR3 nucleotides: TGTGCCAGCAGCTTGGGGGGGGGATTCGGTGAGCAGTTCTTC.